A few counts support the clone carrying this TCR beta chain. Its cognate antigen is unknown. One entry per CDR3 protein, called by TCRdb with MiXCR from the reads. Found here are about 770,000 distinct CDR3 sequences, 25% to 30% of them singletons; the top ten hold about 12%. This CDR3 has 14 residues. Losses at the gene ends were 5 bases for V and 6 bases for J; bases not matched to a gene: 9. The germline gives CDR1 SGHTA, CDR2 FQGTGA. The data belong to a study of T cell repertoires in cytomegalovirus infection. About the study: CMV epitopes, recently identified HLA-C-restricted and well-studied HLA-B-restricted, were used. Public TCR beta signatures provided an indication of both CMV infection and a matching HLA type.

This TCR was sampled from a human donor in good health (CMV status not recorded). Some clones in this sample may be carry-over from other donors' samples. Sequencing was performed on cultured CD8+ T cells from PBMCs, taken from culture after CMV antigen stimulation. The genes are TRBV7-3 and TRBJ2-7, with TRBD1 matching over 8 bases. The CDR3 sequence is CASSPRQGWCEQYV. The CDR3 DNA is TGTGCCAGCAGCCCAAGACAGGGGTGGTGCGAGCAGTACGTC.